One and the same sample provided the 17 T cell receptor beta chains below, sequenced in a study of T cell responses to AZD1222 COVID-19 vaccine. Generated by immunoSEQ multiplex PCR, the TCRdb table keeps only in-frame clones and is missing some. This table has fewer than 200,000 clones, roughly 94% appearing once. The source material was peripheral blood, sampled 28 days after the second AZD1222 dose. The source is an adult who received the AZD1222 COVID-19 vaccine.

The rearrangement joins TRBV6-2 or TRBV6-3 to TRBJ1-1; no reliable D call. V was trimmed by 4 bases and J by 2 bases, leaving 11 bases between them. In germline, CDR1 is MNHEY, CDR2 SVGEGT. The CDR3 totals 14 residues. The CDR3, as DNA: TGTGCCAGCAGTTTGGCACAGATAAACACTGAAGCTTTCTTT. Protein sequence: CASSLAQINTEAFF.

CDR3 protein: CASSLAGSQEFF. The CDR3 coding sequence is TGTGCCAGCAGCCTAGCGGGGTCGCAGGAGTTCTTC. The chain recombines TRBV28 with TRBJ2-1; 9 bases map to TRBD2. The germline V gene has CDR1 MDHEN and CDR2 SYDVKM. The CDR3 sequence is 12 residues long. The junction had 8 bases not matched to a gene; V was cut back by 6 bases and J by 14 bases.

The V gene is TRBV11-2, the J gene TRBJ1-1, with TRBD1 as a possible D gene (5 bases). This CDR3 has 15 amino acids. V was pared by 4 bases and J by 0 bases, with 12 bases between. Germline CDR1 and CDR2: SGHAT and FQNNGV. CDR3 sequence (DNA): TGTGCCAGCAGCTCTCTCCCACAGGTGAACACTGAAGCTTTCTTT. Protein product: CASSSLPQVNTEAFF.

CDR3 sequence (DNA): TGTGCCACCAGGGGCGTCCACCGACAGTTCTTC. Protein: CATRGVHRQFF. This chain joins TRBV24-1 and TRBJ2-1; no firm D call. The CDR3 contains 11 residues. Trimming took off 7 bases at V and 13 bases at J, with 13 bases between the two ends. CDR1 is KGHDR and CDR2 is SFDVKD in the germline V gene.

The J gene is TRBJ2-3, the V gene TRBV5-1; maybe TRBD2 (6 bases). Germline V gives CDR1 SGHRS, CDR2 YFSETQ. This CDR3 has 18 residues. V was trimmed by 3 bases and J by 2 bases, leaving 22 bases between them. The CDR3 loop is CASSSPLRTSPPTDTQYF. CDR3 bases: TGCGCCAGCAGCTCGCCTCTAAGAACTAGCCCACCCACAGATACGCAGTATTTT. Using reference TRBV5-1 and TRBJ2-3 for the parts outside the CDR3, the full variable domain is KAGVTQTPRYLIKTRGQQVTLSCSPISGHRSVSWYQQTPGQGLQFLFEYFSETQRNKGNFPGRFSGRQFSNSRSEMNVSTLELGDSALYLCASSSPLRTSPPTDTQYFGPGTRLTVL.

To note about this clone: Distinct nucleotide sequences in the sample also encode this CDR3. This rearrangement joins TRBV5-1 to TRBJ1-1; a weak D match, TRBD1 (5 bases). The CDR3 has 13 residues. V was shortened by 0 bases and J by 3 bases, with 6 bases between the two germline ends. Germline-derived CDR1 and CDR2 are SGHRS and YFSETQ. CDR3 nucleotide sequence: TGCGCCAGCAGCTTGGGCAGGGACACTGAAGCTTTCTTT. As protein: CASSLGRDTEAFF. Variable domain in full (rest from reference TRBV5-1 and TRBJ1-1): KAGVTQTPRYLIKTRGQQVTLSCSPISGHRSVSWYQQTPGQGLQFLFEYFSETQRNKGNFPGRFSGRQFSNSRSEMNVSTLELGDSALYLCASSLGRDTEAFFGQGTRLTVV.

CDR3 in amino acids: CASSEGIFSGNTIYF. In DNA form, the CDR3 reads TGTGCCAGCAGTGAGGGCATTTTCTCTGGAAACACCATATATTTT. The V and J genes are TRBV6-1 and TRBJ1-3; D is uncertain. This CDR3 has 15 residues. V was cut by 3 bases and J by 0 bases, with 9 bases left in between. Germline CDR1 and CDR2: MNHNS and SASEGT.

Comment on this clone: Additional DNA sequences in this sample encode the identical CDR3. The CDR3: CASSLARTGGGYTF. CDR3 sequence (DNA): TGTGCCAGCAGCTTAGCCCGAACAGGAGGGGGCTACACCTTC. The V call is TRBV7-2, the J call TRBJ1-2, with a weak D call TRBD1 (5 bases). Germline V gene lookup returns CDR1 SGHTA and CDR2 FQGNSA. The CDR3 has 14 residues. V was clipped by 0 bases and J by 8 bases, with 13 bases between them.

This rearrangement joins TRBV7-9 to TRBJ1-1; D is possibly TRBD1 (6 bases). Germline V CDR1 and CDR2: SEHNR, FQNEAQ (reference sequence). V lost 1 base and J 1 base, leaving 19 bases between the germline ends. This CDR3 is built from 18 residues. The CDR3: CASSLVGRGVRGNTEAFF. In nucleotides, the CDR3 is TGTGCCAGCAGCTTAGTTGGCAGGGGAGTGAGGGGGAACACTGAAGCTTTCTTT.

This clone was seen only once. The V call is TRBV29-1, the J call TRBJ1-1; D not resolved. V was trimmed by 4 bases and J by 2 bases, leaving 11 bases between them. In germline, CDR1 is SQVTM, CDR2 ANQGSEA. The CDR3 has 13 residues. The CDR3 reads CSVGRGVNTEAFF. The CDR3 DNA reads as TGCAGCGTTGGCCGGGGTGTAAACACTGAAGCTTTCTTT.

J is TRBJ2-3 and V is TRBV7-9; no firm D call. CDR1 and CDR2 (germline): SEHNR, FQNEAQ (reference sequence). CDR3 size: 11 residues. The V gene lost 11 bases and the J gene lost 1 base, with 7 bases spanning the gap. The CDR3 loop is CAVLRTDTQYF. The CDR3 nucleotides are TGTGCCGTCTTACGCACAGATACGCAGTATTTT.

The J gene is TRBJ1-4, the V gene TRBV10-1; D is unclear. V lost 3 bases and J lost 5, with 10 bases in between. There are 14 residues in the CDR3. Germline V gene data show CDR1 as WNHNN and CDR2 as SYGVQD (reference sequence). CDR3 sequence: CASSEEPRNEKLFF. CDR3 nucleotides: TGCGCCAGCAGTGAAGAGCCAAGAAATGAAAAACTGTTTTTT.

The J gene is TRBJ1-2, the V gene TRBV14; D is possibly TRBD1 (5 bases). The CDR3 is 14 amino acids. Trimming took 4 bases from V and 0 from J, leaving 9 bases between them. The germline CDR1 and CDR2 sequences are SGHDN and FVKESK. The chain's CDR3 is CASSPHRSNYGYTF. In nucleotides, the CDR3 is TGTGCCAGCAGCCCCCACAGGTCTAACTATGGCTACACCTTC.

The chain recombines TRBV2 with TRBJ1-2, with TRBD1 as a possible D gene (5 bases). Looked up from germline, CDR1 is SNHLY and CDR2 is FYNNEI. Trimming took 3 bases from V and 4 from J, leaving 6 bases between them. The CDR3 is 12 residues long. The CDR3 here is CASSEGGYGYTF. Written as DNA, the CDR3 is TGTGCCAGCAGTGAGGGGGGCTATGGCTACACCTTC.

This CDR3 reads CASSEQGGTEAFF. The CDR3 bases are TGTGCCAGCAGCGAGCAGGGGGGCACTGAAGCTTTCTTT. V gene TRBV9 combines with J gene TRBJ1-1; 7 nucleotides line up with TRBD1. Germline V gene sequence: CDR1 SGDLS, CDR2 YYNGEE. J was trimmed by 4 bases and V by 3 bases; bases with no gene match: 3. CDR3 length: 13 amino acids.

The rearrangement uses TRBV7-2 and TRBJ2-7; no definite D call. Germline V gene sequence: CDR1 SGHTA, CDR2 FQGNSA. The CDR3 is made up of 15 amino acids. The V and J ends lost 1 base and 3 bases respectively, with 13 bases between them. The CDR3 DNA reads as TGTGCCAGCAGCTTAGAGTCGGCAGGCGACTACGAGCAGTACTTC. Translating gives CASSLESAGDYEQYF.

Only one count was recorded for this clone. The chain has TRBV28 and TRBJ2-7, with D possibly being TRBD2 (5 bases). Trimming pared 6 bases from V and 3 bases from J, leaving 15 bases between. CDR1 and CDR2 (germline): MDHEN, SYDVKM. This CDR3 has 14 amino acids. The CDR3: CASSLPTRGYEQYF. In DNA, the CDR3 is TGTGCCAGCAGCTTACCCACTCGGGGCTACGAGCAGTACTTC.